The present T cell receptor (beta chain) was sequenced within a study of T cells after yellow fever vaccination. General study points: FACS-sorted repertoires might harbor abundant contaminating clonotypes from the bulk population.

This CDR3 spans 18 amino acids. V shed 11 bases, J shed 1 base, and the junction held 18 bases outside the gene matches. Germline-derived CDR1 and CDR2 are SNHLY and FYNNEI. MiXCR, applied by TCRdb to the 5' RACE reads, yields one record per CDR3 protein. The sample has just under 600,000 distinct CDR3 sequences; roughly 14% are singletons. On this clonotype: Its antigen is as yet unknown.

The chain uses TRBV2 and TRBJ2-3, with 10 bases lining up with TRBD2. This sample comprised PBMCs, obtained on the day of the yellow fever booster vaccination. This receptor was identified in a man in his thirties or forties who received the YFV17D yellow fever vaccine. CDR3 sequence: CAFSFEVLAGFRTDTQYF. In DNA, the CDR3 is TGTGCCTTCAGTTTTGAAGTACTAGCGGGATTTCGCACAGATACGCAGTATTTT.